This passage covers 29 T cell receptor beta chains from one sample sequenced in a study of T cell changes during pregnancy in multiple sclerosis. Sequenced by immunoSEQ multiplex PCR; TCRdb stores in-frame clones only, minus some. The sample has around 50,000 clones; over 90% are singletons. Material: CD4+ T cells from peripheral blood mononuclear cells, obtained after pregnancy. The receptors stem from a female donor in good health, enrolled as a control in a pregnancy study.

The V call is TRBV11-2, the J call TRBJ1-2; D may be TRBD1 (5 bases). There are 13 residues in the CDR3. Germline assignment: CDR1 SGHAT and CDR2 FQNNGV. V gave up 5 bases and J gave up 11 bases, with 18 bases separating them. The CDR3 spells CASSPRTGGLYTF. The DNA of the CDR3 is TGTGCCAGCAGCCCTAGGACGGGGGGTCTATACACCTTC. Filled out from reference TRBV11-2 and TRBJ1-2, the complete variable domain reads EAGVAQSPRYKIIEKRQSVAFWCNPISGHATLYWYQQILGQGPKLLIQFQNNGVVDDSQLPKDRFSAERLKGVDSTLKIQPAKLEDSAVYLCASSPRTGGLYTFGSGTRLTVV.

This clone was seen a handful of times. The chain combines TRBV2 with TRBJ1-1; D call uncertain. The CDR3 runs 13 residues. From germline, CDR1 is SNHLY and CDR2 FYNNEI. V lost 7 bases to trimming and J lost 0 bases, with 9 bases between them. The CDR3 DNA is TGTGCCAGCAAGAGGGAAATGAACACTGAAGCTTTCTTT. The encoded protein is CASKREMNTEAFF.

The J gene is TRBJ2-2, the V gene TRBV28, with 8 bases lining up with TRBD2. With 2 bases clipped from V and 3 bases from J, the junction kept 2 bases outside the gene matches. The germline V gene encodes CDR1 MDHEN and CDR2 SYDVKM. CDR3 length equals 15 residues. Here the CDR3 reads CASSLGGRYTGELFF. CDR3 coding DNA: TGTGCCAGCAGTTTAGGCGGGAGGTACACCGGGGAGCTGTTTTTT.

This chain joins TRBV28 and TRBJ2-7, with 7 bases that match TRBD2. This CDR3 is built from 17 residues. Germline V gene lookup returns CDR1 MDHEN and CDR2 SYDVKM. Germline trimming cut 0 bases from V and 6 bases from J; bases unmatched to any gene: 14. CDR3 in amino acids: CASSLWDPAGPPLEQYF. The CDR3 DNA reads as TGTGCCAGCAGTTTATGGGACCCAGCGGGACCCCCACTCGAGCAGTACTTC.

V and J are TRBV19 and TRBJ1-4; 10 positions match TRBD1. CDR1 is LNHDA, CDR2 SQIVND, per germline (reference sequence). J was trimmed by 0 bases and V by 9 bases; bases with no gene match: 1. The CDR3 length is 14 residues. The CDR3 coding sequence is TGTGCCAGCGGACAGGGGGCAACTAATGAAAAACTGTTTTTT. This sequence encodes CASGQGATNEKLFF. The full variable domain, in which reference TRBV19 and TRBJ1-4 provide the parts outside the CDR3, is DGGITQSPKYLFRKEGQNVTLSCEQNLNHDAMYWYRQDPGQGLRLIYYSQIVNDFQKGDIAEGYSVSREKKESFPLTVTSAQKNPTAFYLCASGQGATNEKLFFGSGTQLSVL.

The chain couples TRBV18 to TRBJ2-7; D is ambiguous. V was clipped by 3 bases and J by 0 bases, with 6 bases between them. CDR1 is KGHSH, CDR2 LQKENI, per germline. The CDR3 totals 13 residues. CDR3 residues: CASSPENSYEQYF. The CDR3, as DNA: TGTGCCAGCTCACCGGAGAACTCCTACGAGCAGTACTTC. The full variable domain, rest sourced from reference TRBV18 and TRBJ2-7, is NAGVMQNPRHLVRRRGQEARLRCSPMKGHSHVYWYRQLPEEGLKFMVYLQKENIIDESGMPKERFSAEFPKEGPSILRIQQVVRGDSAAYFCASSPENSYEQYFGPGTRLTVT.

CDR3 sequence (DNA): TGTGCCAGCAGCCAGAGACAGGGCGGATACAATGAGCAGTTCTTC. Protein product: CASSQRQGGYNEQFF. The chain employs TRBV7-3 and TRBJ2-1, with 7 bases that match TRBD1. The CDR3 loop spans 15 amino acids. Losses at the gene ends were 5 bases for V and 4 bases for J; bases not matched to a gene: 8. Germline CDR1 and CDR2: SGHTA and FQGTGA. The variable domain in full, with the rest retrieved from reference TRBV7-3 and TRBJ2-1, is GAGVSQTPSNKVTEKGKYVELRCDPISGHTALYWYRQSLGQGPEFLIYFQGTGAADDSGLPNDRFFAVRPEGSVSTLKIQRTERGDSAVYLCASSQRQGGYNEQFFGPGTRLTVL.

The chain has TRBV12-5 and TRBJ1-3; possible D gene TRBD1, 6 bases. Trimming left V 6 bases short and J 0 bases short, with 15 bases between. From germline, CDR1 is LGHNT and CDR2 FRNRAP. The CDR3 length is 16 residues. The CDR3: CASGYGQWRSGNTIYF. The DNA of the CDR3 is TGTGCTAGTGGGTACGGACAGTGGCGCTCTGGAAACACCATATATTTT.

V usage is TRBV4-1 and J usage is TRBJ1-5; 11 bases match TRBD1. The CDR3 length is 14 residues. V was pared by 3 bases and J by 9 bases, with 4 bases of the junction left unmatched. Germline V gene sequence: CDR1 MGHRA, CDR2 YSYEKL. The CDR3 nucleotides are TGCGCCAGCAGCCAGGACAGGGGGCAGCGGCCCCAGCATTTT. Its protein product is CASSQDRGQRPQHF.

The gene calls are TRBV28 and TRBJ1-4; possibly TRBD1 for D (6 bases). Trimming pared 5 bases from V and 1 base from J, leaving 11 bases between. The CDR3 totals 15 residues. Germline V gene sequence: CDR1 MDHEN, CDR2 SYDVKM. CDR3 sequence reads: CASSPGTLTNEKLFF. CDR3 in DNA: TGTGCCAGCAGTCCTGGGACATTAACTAATGAAAAACTGTTTTTT.

This clone was counted once. This chain connects TRBV28 to TRBJ2-5; a weak D match, TRBD1 (5 bases). Germline assignment: CDR1 MDHEN and CDR2 SYDVKM. Between the trimmed V and J ends, which lost 7 bases and 4 bases, there was a span of 16 bases. CDR3 length: 14 residues. In DNA, the CDR3 is TGTGCCAGCACCCACAGGTTCCAAAGAGAGACCCAGTACTTC. Its protein is CASTHRFQRETQYF.

For the CDR3, the DNA is TGTGCCAGCAGCTGGCCCATGGGACAGGGGGATGAGACCCAGTACTTC. Translating gives CASSWPMGQGDETQYF. The chain recombines TRBV5-4 with TRBJ2-5; 11 nucleotides align to TRBD1. This CDR3 has 16 amino acids. J was trimmed by 5 bases and V by 3 bases; bases with no gene match: 9. Germline assignment: CDR1 SGHNT and CDR2 YYREEE (reference sequence).

The chain recombines TRBV5-1 with TRBJ2-7; TRBD1 agrees at 9 bases. CDR3 size: 15 residues. V gave up 2 bases and J gave up 4 bases; unmatched junction bases: 7. Per the germline V gene, CDR1 is SGHRS and CDR2 is YFSETQ. CDR3 DNA sequence: TGCGCCAGCAGCTTTACCGGGACAGGGACGTACGAGCAGTACTTC. Its protein is CASSFTGTGTYEQYF. Looking up the rest from reference TRBV5-1 and TRBJ2-7 gives the full variable domain: KAGVTQTPRYLIKTRGQQVTLSCSPISGHRSVSWYQQTPGQGLQFLFEYFSETQRNKGNFPGRFSGRQFSNSRSEMNVSTLELGDSALYLCASSFTGTGTYEQYFGPGTRLTVT.

The chain joins TRBV19 to TRBJ1-4, with D maybe TRBD1 (6 bases). V was cut by 10 bases and J by 6 bases, with 15 bases left in between. Per germline, CDR1 LNHDA and CDR2 SQIVND (reference sequence). The CDR3 runs to 13 residues. CDR3 residues: CATKQGTYEKLFF. The CDR3 coding sequence is TGTGCCACCAAACAGGGAACCTATGAAAAACTGTTTTTT.

The rearrangement uses TRBV7-2 and TRBJ2-7; TRBD1 agrees at 7 bases. Trimming cost V 5 bases and J 3 bases; bases outside gene matches: 7. CDR1 is SGHTA and CDR2 is FQGNSA in the germline V gene. This CDR3 spans 14 amino acids. CDR3 DNA sequence: TGTGCCAGCAGCCTACGACAGGGTTACTACGAGCAGTACTTC. Protein sequence: CASSLRQGYYEQYF.

The chain links TRBV2 to TRBJ2-6, with 12 bases fitting TRBD2. CDR1 and CDR2 from the germline V gene are SNHLY and FYNNEI. The CDR3 is made up of 18 amino acids. V shed 7 bases and J 0 bases; nucleotides not matched to a gene: 7. CDR3 residues: CASTYLAGGPSGANVLTF. The CDR3 bases are TGTGCCAGCACGTACCTAGCGGGAGGGCCCTCTGGGGCCAACGTCCTGACTTTC.

The J gene is TRBJ2-5, the V gene TRBV5-6; TRBD2 aligns across 7 bases. There are 16 residues in the CDR3. CDR1 and CDR2 (germline): SGHDT, YYEEEE. V was clipped by 0 bases and J by 3 bases; unmatched bases: 8. For the CDR3, the DNA is TGTGCCAGCAGCTTGGGAACCGGGACTACTGAAGAGACCCAGTACTTC. Translation: CASSLGTGTTEETQYF.

The rearrangement uses TRBV28 and TRBJ2-5; D not resolved. The CDR3 is 14 amino acids. V was shortened by 8 bases and J by 11 bases, with 24 bases between the two germline ends. The germline gives CDR1 MDHEN, CDR2 SYDVKM. This CDR3 reads CASESDVFFSEQYF. The CDR3 DNA is TGTGCCAGCGAAAGCGATGTCTTCTTTTCGGAGCAGTACTTC.

J is TRBJ2-1 and V is TRBV29-1; TRBD1 agrees at 12 bases. Losses at the gene ends were 6 bases for V and 9 bases for J; bases not matched to a gene: 3. The CDR3 covers 12 residues. Germline V gene lookup returns CDR1 SQVTM and CDR2 ANQGSEA. CDR3 DNA sequence: TGCAGCGTGGGACAGGGGGCAGGTGAGCAGTTCTTC. Translation gives CSVGQGAGEQFF.

The chain has TRBV7-9 and TRBJ1-1; unclear D gene. This CDR3 comprises 15 residues. From germline, CDR1 is SEHNR and CDR2 FQNEAQ (reference sequence). Trimming shortened V by 5 bases and J by 0 bases, and 13 bases separated the two germline ends. The CDR3 DNA reads TGTGCCAGCAGCCCAGGTGGAAAACTGAACACTGAAGCTTTCTTT. Residues: CASSPGGKLNTEAFF.

The chain links TRBV5-1 to TRBJ1-6, with TRBD1 identical over 10 bases. CDR1 and CDR2 (germline): SGHRS, YFSETQ. The CDR3 has 16 amino acids. Trimming removed 0 bases from V and 10 bases from J; junction bases left unmatched: 7. This CDR3 reads CASSLALRGQGSPLHF. CDR3 DNA: TGCGCCAGCAGCTTGGCCCTTAGGGGACAGGGGTCACCCCTCCACTTT. The full variable domain, its missing parts supplied by reference TRBV5-1 and TRBJ1-6, is KAGVTQTPRYLIKTRGQQVTLSCSPISGHRSVSWYQQTPGQGLQFLFEYFSETQRNKGNFPGRFSGRQFSNSRSEMNVSTLELGDSALYLCASSLALRGQGSPLHFGNGTRLTVT.

The chain joins TRBV5-1 to TRBJ2-5, with D possibly being TRBD1 (6 bases). The J call may be wrong; the DNA end is better matched by TRBJ2-7. CDR1 and CDR2 (germline): SGHRS, YFSETQ. The length of the CDR3 is 14 residues. CDR3 loop: CASSKRQASYEQYF. CDR3 DNA sequence: TGCGCCAGCAGCAAAAGACAGGCCAGCTACGAGCAGTACTTC.

The chain employs TRBV27 and TRBJ2-7; 9 bases map to TRBD2. In germline, CDR1 is MNHEY, CDR2 SMNVEV (reference sequence). This CDR3 comprises 14 residues. V gave up 6 bases and J gave up 3 bases; unmatched junction bases: 6. In DNA form, the CDR3 reads TGTGCCAGCAGGGCGGGGGGGGCTGACTACGAGCAGTACTTC. As protein: CASRAGGADYEQYF.

V usage is TRBV28 and J usage is TRBJ2-5, with D possibly matching TRBD2 (5 bases). Germline-derived CDR1 and CDR2 are MDHEN and SYDVKM. The CDR3 has 12 amino acids. V lost 1 base and J lost 9, with 9 bases in between. CDR3 sequence reads: CASSLSQEAQYF. DNA for the CDR3: TGTGCCAGCAGTTTATCCCAGGAGGCCCAGTACTTC.

J is TRBJ2-7 and V is TRBV5-1; 9 bases fit TRBD2. The CDR3 is 14 residues long. The junction had 4 bases not matched to a gene; V was cut back by 4 bases and J by 2 bases. Germline V gene sequence: CDR1 SGHRS, CDR2 YFSETQ. CDR3 nucleotide sequence: TGCGCCAGCAGCGAGGGGACTAGCCCCTACGAGCAGTACTTC. Its translation is CASSEGTSPYEQYF.

V is TRBV5-4 and J is TRBJ1-1; D not certain. Per the germline V gene, CDR1 is SGHNT and CDR2 is YYREEE (reference sequence). This CDR3 is 13 amino acids long. With 0 bases removed from V and 5 bases from J, the gap between germline ends came to 8 bases. As DNA, the CDR3 is TGTGCCAGCAGCTTGGTTCGGGGAACTGAAGCTTTCTTT. This encodes CASSLVRGTEAFF.

CDR3 in amino acids: CASGRGGSNTGELFF. For the CDR3, the DNA is TGTGCCAGTGGGAGGGGCGGTTCGAACACCGGGGAGCTGTTTTTT. This chain joins TRBV19 and TRBJ2-2, with 7 bases matching TRBD2. The germline V gene encodes CDR1 LNHDA and CDR2 SQIVND (reference sequence). V was clipped by 8 bases and J by 0 bases; unmatched bases: 6. The CDR3 length is 15 residues.

This clone was recorded once. This sequence joins TRBV6-1 and TRBJ2-1, with D perhaps matching TRBD2 (6 bases). CDR3 size: 14 residues. V lost 9 bases to trimming and J lost 1 base, with 13 bases between them. CDR1 is MNHNS, CDR2 SASEGT, per germline. The CDR3 sequence: CASGTLNSYNEQFF. The CDR3 DNA follows: TGTGCCAGTGGGACTCTTAATTCCTACAATGAGCAGTTCTTC.

This clone was counted a few times. This chain links TRBV28 with TRBJ2-7, with D possibly TRBD2 on 6 matching bases. V gave up 5 bases and J gave up 0 bases, with 20 bases separating them. Germline lookup yields CDR1 MDHEN and CDR2 SYDVKM. The CDR3 has 17 amino acids. The CDR3 sequence is CASSLDGIAESSYEQYF. CDR3 coding DNA: TGTGCCAGCAGTCTCGACGGTATAGCGGAAAGCTCCTACGAGCAGTACTTC.